Each of the 15 T cell receptor beta chains below was sequenced from the same sample in a study of beta chain features in type 1 diabetes. TCRB transcripts that were expressed got sequenced, as all of the isolated RNA had been reverse transcribed. Libraries were prepared by immunoSEQ multiplex PCR; TCRdb keeps only in-frame clonotypes and omits some of them. Here the sample spans roughly 140,000 clones, under 60% being singletons. Sequencing was performed on Tregs from blood. Receptor source: a man aged 18-30 years in good health.

The chain carries TRBV10-3 and TRBJ1-1, with 9 bases identical to TRBD1. The junction had 8 bases not matched to a gene; V was cut back by 5 bases and J by 4 bases. Germline V gives CDR1 ENHRY, CDR2 SYGVKD. The CDR3 is 15 residues long. The DNA for the CDR3 is TGTGCCATCAGTTCACCGGACAGGGGCGGCACTGAAGCTTTCTTT. Translated: CAISSPDRGGTEAFF.

The chain uses TRBV9 and TRBJ2-2; 8 bases are a match to TRBD2. Germline CDR1 SGDLS, CDR2 YYNGEE. With V trimmed by 0 bases and J by 0 bases, 10 bases remained unmatched. The CDR3 length is 19 residues. The DNA of the CDR3 is TGTGCCAGCAGCGTAGGGATAGCGGGAACTGCCCCGAACACCGGGGAGCTGTTTTTT. This gives the protein CASSVGIAGTAPNTGELFF.

The rearrangement uses TRBV7-2 and TRBJ2-3, with 9 bases identical to TRBD2. This CDR3 spans 15 amino acids. Germline CDR1 reads SGHTA; CDR2 reads FQGNSA. With V trimmed by 7 bases and J by 4 bases, 9 bases remained unmatched. In nucleotides, the CDR3 is TGTGCCAGCACCTCCAGGCTAGCGGGGTCAGATACGCAGTATTTT. It specifies CASTSRLAGSDTQYF.

The CDR3: CASSRTSGRINEQFF. DNA of the CDR3: TGTGCCAGCAGTCGCACTAGCGGGAGAATAAATGAGCAGTTCTTC. V usage is TRBV7-2 and J usage is TRBJ2-1, with 11 bases lining up with TRBD2. The CDR3 is made up of 15 amino acids. Germline V CDR1 and CDR2: SGHTA, FQGNSA. The junction had 8 bases not matched to a gene; V was cut back by 6 bases and J by 7 bases.

This chain uses TRBV4-3 with TRBJ1-1, with TRBD1 identical over 8 bases. The CDR3 totals 16 residues. Germline assignment: CDR1 LGHNA and CDR2 YSLEER. Trimming took 2 bases from V and 0 from J; bases not matched to a gene: 5. As DNA, the CDR3 is TGCGCCAGCAGCCAATCGACAGGGGCGATGAACACTGAAGCTTTCTTT. Amino acid sequence: CASSQSTGAMNTEAFF.

Points on this clone: A much larger clone lies one base from this, so it may be a read error. The rearrangement uses TRBV9 and TRBJ1-1, with TRBD1 identical over 7 bases. The germline gives CDR1 SGDLS, CDR2 YYNGEE. The CDR3 extends over 14 amino acids. Losses at the gene ends were 4 bases for V and 1 base for J; bases not matched to a gene: 4. CDR3 residues: CASSNRDRNTEAFF. CDR3 coding DNA: TGTGCCAGCAGCAACCGGGACAGGAACACTGAAGCTTTCTTT.

This rearrangement joins TRBV7-8 to TRBJ2-5; 8 bases map to TRBD1. The CDR3 sequence is 14 residues long. The germline V gene encodes CDR1 SGHVS and CDR2 FQNEAQ. V lost 4 bases to trimming and J lost 4 bases; unmatched junction nucleotides: 5. DNA of the CDR3: TGTGCCAGCAGCTCCGGACAGGGCGGAGAGACCCAGTACTTC. As protein: CASSSGQGGETQYF.

The CDR3 loop is CASSLLQGRTEAFF. The DNA of the CDR3 is TGTGCCAGCAGCTTGTTACAGGGGAGAACTGAAGCTTTCTTT. The genes are TRBV5-5 and TRBJ1-1; 7 bases are a match to TRBD1. Germline loops: CDR1 SGHKS, CDR2 YYEKEE (reference sequence). J lost 5 bases, V lost 1 base, and 5 bases had no gene match. The CDR3 length is 14 residues.

This rearrangement joins TRBV4-1 to TRBJ1-3; D not resolved. Trimming stripped 1 base from V and 3 bases from J, with 16 bases between. This CDR3 comprises 17 residues. Per germline, CDR1 MGHRA and CDR2 YSYEKL. CDR3 DNA sequence: TGCGCCAGCAGCCAAGCCATAGCAGCTGATGTTGGAAACACCATATATTTT. This codes for CASSQAIAADVGNTIYF.

The J gene is TRBJ2-2, the V gene TRBV7-9; 7 nucleotides line up with TRBD1. The trim removed 5 bases at V and 2 bases at J, leaving 17 bases unmatched. The germline V gene encodes CDR1 SEHNR and CDR2 FQNEAQ (reference sequence). This CDR3 is built from 19 residues. The CDR3 DNA is TGTGCCAGCAGCAGACGACAGGGTGTTTTCCTAATAAACACCGGGGAGCTGTTTTTT. Its translation: CASSRRQGVFLINTGELFF.

The V gene is TRBV5-6, the J gene TRBJ1-1; 7 bases are shared with TRBD1. The CDR3 runs to 14 residues. Trimming at V came to 4 bases and at J to 0 bases, leaving 3 bases not matched to a gene. Germline V gene sequence: CDR1 SGHDT, CDR2 YYEEEE. The CDR3 is CASSLTGLNTEAFF. The CDR3 DNA reads as TGTGCCAGCAGCCTGACAGGGTTGAACACTGAAGCTTTCTTT.

A remark on this clone: One junction end disagrees with the germline gene, perhaps due to a read error. CDR3: CASTPGTGSF. The CDR3 DNA sequence: TGTGCCAGCACCCCCGGGACAGGATCTTTC. The rearrangement links TRBV6-1 to TRBJ1-2; 8 nucleotides agree with TRBD1. CDR1 and CDR2 (germline): MNHNS, SASEGT. The CDR3 contains 10 residues.

The chain has TRBV29-1 and TRBJ1-2, with no clear D. Trimming shortened V by 8 bases and J by 3 bases, and 16 bases separated the two germline ends. This CDR3 has 13 amino acids. Per the germline V gene, CDR1 is SQVTM and CDR2 is ANQGSEA. Written as DNA, the CDR3 is TGCAGCTCAACCAGCGACGGCTACTATGGCTACACCTTC. It codes for CSSTSDGYYGYTF.

V usage is TRBV28 and J usage is TRBJ2-7; possible D gene TRBD2, 6 bases. From germline, CDR1 is MDHEN and CDR2 SYDVKM. The CDR3 loop spans 14 amino acids. Trimming removed 6 bases from V and 2 bases from J, with 14 bases in between. CDR3 nucleotide sequence: TGTGCCAGCAGAAACACCGGGAGAACCTACGAGCAGTACTTC. This translates into CASRNTGRTYEQYF.

The chain couples TRBV9 to TRBJ1-2; D uncertain. Germline loops: CDR1 SGDLS, CDR2 YYNGEE. V lost 6 bases and J 3 bases, leaving 6 bases between the germline ends. The CDR3 is 11 residues long. CDR3 nucleotides: TGTGCCAGCACCCGGGACTATGGCTACACCTTC. Amino acid sequence: CASTRDYGYTF.